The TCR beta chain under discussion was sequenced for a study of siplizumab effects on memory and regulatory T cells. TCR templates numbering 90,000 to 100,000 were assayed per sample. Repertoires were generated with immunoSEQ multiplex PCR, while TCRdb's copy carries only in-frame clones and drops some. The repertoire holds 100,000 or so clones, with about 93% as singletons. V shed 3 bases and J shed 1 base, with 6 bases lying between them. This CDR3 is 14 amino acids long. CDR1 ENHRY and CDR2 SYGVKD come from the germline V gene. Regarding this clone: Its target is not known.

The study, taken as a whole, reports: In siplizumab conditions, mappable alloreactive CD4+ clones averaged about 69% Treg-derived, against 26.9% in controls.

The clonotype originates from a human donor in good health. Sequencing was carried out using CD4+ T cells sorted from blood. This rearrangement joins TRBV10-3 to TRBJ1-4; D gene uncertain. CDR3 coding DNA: TGTGCCATCAGTGAAGGTTTAACTAATGAAAAACTGTTTTTT. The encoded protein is CAISEGLTNEKLFF.